The 15 T cell receptor beta chains below come from one sample, sequenced in a study of blood T cell repertoires in COVID-19. Sequenced by immunoSEQ multiplex PCR; TCRdb stores in-frame clones only, minus some. Of about 240,000 clones in the sample, more than 85% were seen once. Sequencing was carried out using PBMCs or T cells enriched from blood (not recorded which). The receptor set was obtained from a woman aged 25 to 39 who had recovered from COVID-19.

The V and J genes are TRBV13 and TRBJ2-1; D gene uncertain. Germline-derived CDR1 and CDR2 are PRHDT and FYEKMQ (reference sequence). The CDR3 has 12 amino acids. The germline V and J ends were trimmed by 5 bases and 8 bases, with 10 bases remaining between them. This chain's CDR3 is CASSTYSYEQFF. Written as DNA, the CDR3 is TGTGCCAGCAGCACATACAGCTATGAGCAGTTCTTC. The full variable domain, with the rest looked up from reference TRBV13 and TRBJ2-1, is AAGVIQSPRHLIKEKRETATLKCYPIPRHDTVYWYQQGPGQDPQFLISFYEKMQSDKGSIPDRFSAQQFSDYHSELNMSSLELGDSALYFCASSTYSYEQFFGPGTRLTVL.

J is TRBJ2-1 and V is TRBV19, with 8 bases that match TRBD2. Germline V gene lookup returns CDR1 LNHDA and CDR2 SQIVND (reference sequence). With V trimmed by 3 bases and J by 8 bases, 6 bases remained unmatched. The CDR3 is 14 amino acids. CDR3 region: CASSMGTRGDEQFF. The DNA of the CDR3 is TGTGCCAGTAGTATGGGGACTAGGGGTGATGAGCAGTTCTTC.

V and J are TRBV29-1 and TRBJ1-1, with 7 bases matching TRBD1. V trimming: 5 bases; J trimming: 3 bases; junction bases outside the gene matches: 6. CDR1 SQVTM and CDR2 ANQGSEA come from the germline V gene. The CDR3 spans 13 residues. The CDR3 spells CSVSTGSDTEAFF. CDR3 sequence (DNA): TGCAGCGTTTCGACAGGGTCGGACACTGAAGCTTTCTTT. Full variable domain (missing parts from reference TRBV29-1 and TRBJ1-1): SAVISQKPSRDICQRGTSLTIQCQVDSQVTMMFWYRQQPGQSLTLIATANQGSEATYESGFVIDKFPISRPNLTFSTLTVSNMSPEDSSIYLCSVSTGSDTEAFFGQGTRLTVV.

The chain links TRBV7-6 to TRBJ2-2; possible D gene TRBD1, 5 bases. The CDR3 sequence is 18 residues long. In germline, CDR1 is SGHVS, CDR2 FNYEAQ. The V and J ends lost 0 bases and 2 bases respectively, with 16 bases between them. The CDR3 loop is CASSLARTKGPNTGELFF. The CDR3 bases are TGTGCCAGCAGCTTAGCGAGGACAAAAGGGCCCAACACCGGGGAGCTGTTTTTT.

The chain recombines TRBV27 with TRBJ1-1; 7 bases align to TRBD1. V lost 8 bases, J lost 1 base, and 13 bases stayed unmatched. Looked up from germline, CDR1 is MNHEY and CDR2 is SMNVEV (reference sequence). This CDR3 contains 16 residues. CDR3 coding DNA: TGTGCCAGCGGCAGGGGGTCGTTAGTAACGAACACTGAAGCTTTCTTT. Protein: CASGRGSLVTNTEAFF.

The chain uses TRBV4-3 and TRBJ2-7; TRBD2 is a possible D gene (5 bases). Germline V CDR1 and CDR2: LGHNA, YSLEER. V was clipped by 5 bases and J by 0 bases, with 11 bases between them. This CDR3 spans 14 amino acids. The CDR3 nucleotides read TGCGCCAGCAGCGAATGGCTAGCCTCCTACGAGCAGTACTTC. It is translated as CASSEWLASYEQYF.

V usage is TRBV2 and J usage is TRBJ1-1, with D unresolved. The CDR3 is 14 amino acids. Trimming removed 5 bases from V and 6 bases from J, with 16 bases in between. In germline, CDR1 is SNHLY, CDR2 FYNNEI. The CDR3 spells CASSLLQSNPEAFF. CDR3 sequence (DNA): TGTGCCAGCAGTCTCTTACAGTCTAACCCTGAAGCTTTCTTT.

The genes are TRBV18 and TRBJ2-1; D remains unclear. Germline V gene data show CDR1 as KGHSH and CDR2 as LQKENI. CDR3 length equals 13 residues. V was pared by 3 bases and J by 7 bases, with 10 bases between. The chain's CDR3 is CASSPFDGNEQFF. In DNA form, the CDR3 reads TGTGCCAGCTCACCGTTTGACGGGAATGAGCAGTTCTTC.

V is TRBV9 and J is TRBJ2-6; 10 bases map to TRBD1. The junction had 7 bases not matched to a gene; V was cut back by 3 bases and J by 1 base. The germline V gene encodes CDR1 SGDLS and CDR2 YYNGEE. The CDR3 is 18 amino acids. The CDR3 nucleotides are TGTGCCAGCAGCGCGGCGGGACAGGGGAGTTCTGGGGCCAACGTCCTGACTTTC. It yields the protein CASSAAGQGSSGANVLTF.

The CDR3 nucleotides read TGTGCCAGCAGCCAAGCGAGGACTAGGGCCACAGATACGCAGTATTTT. This sequence encodes CASSQARTRATDTQYF. This rearrangement joins TRBV4-2 to TRBJ2-3; the match to TRBD2 covers 7 bases. J lost 2 bases, V lost 1 base, and 6 bases had no gene match. Germline CDR1 and CDR2: LGHNA and YNFKEQ. The CDR3 consists of 16 residues.

CDR3 protein: CASSHGSGRPSTDTQYF. CDR3 DNA: TGCGCCAGCAGCCATGGGAGCGGGAGGCCGAGCACAGATACGCAGTATTTT. The chain couples TRBV4-1 to TRBJ2-3, with 9 bases identical to TRBD2. Trimming cost V 3 bases and J 0 bases; bases outside gene matches: 7. The germline V gene has CDR1 MGHRA and CDR2 YSYEKL. This CDR3 spans 17 amino acids.

The V gene is TRBV19, the J gene TRBJ1-1, with unresolved D. Germline-derived CDR1 and CDR2 are LNHDA and SQIVND (reference sequence). The CDR3 has 13 residues. V was cut by 0 bases and J by 5 bases, with 7 bases left in between. CDR3 nucleotide sequence: TGTGCCAGTAGTATAGAACGGAGAACTGAAGCTTTCTTT. It specifies CASSIERRTEAFF.

This rearrangement joins TRBV28 to TRBJ1-5, with D uncertain. V was shortened by 2 bases and J by 0 bases, with 11 bases between the two germline ends. CDR1 is MDHEN, CDR2 SYDVKM, per germline. This CDR3 contains 16 residues. This CDR3 is CASSLMARISNQPQHF. DNA for the CDR3: TGTGCCAGCAGTTTAATGGCCAGGATTAGCAATCAGCCCCAGCATTTT.

CDR3 nucleotide sequence: TGTGCCAGTAGTATTGGAGGGGGGGAGTCACCCCTCCACTTT. Residues: CASSIGGGESPLHF. The chain combines TRBV19 with TRBJ1-6, with TRBD1 as a possible D gene (6 bases). The CDR3 extends over 14 amino acids. With 3 bases removed from V and 10 bases from J, the gap between germline ends came to 13 bases. Germline values: CDR1 LNHDA, CDR2 SQIVND (reference sequence).

The chain couples TRBV7-3 to TRBJ2-1; 7 bases fit TRBD2. The CDR3 spans 14 residues. CDR1 SGHTA and CDR2 FQGTGA come from the germline V gene. The ends lost 2 bases at V and 9 bases at J; junction bases unmatched: 7. The CDR3: CASSLALSGGEQFF. As DNA, the CDR3 is TGTGCCAGCAGCTTAGCGTTGTCGGGGGGTGAGCAGTTCTTC. Based on the CDR3 plus reference TRBV7-3 and TRBJ2-1, the full variable domain is GAGVSQTPSNKVTEKGKYVELRCDPISGHTALYWYRQSLGQGPEFLIYFQGTGAADDSGLPNDRFFAVRPEGSVSTLKIQRTERGDSAVYLCASSLALSGGEQFFGPGTRLTVL.